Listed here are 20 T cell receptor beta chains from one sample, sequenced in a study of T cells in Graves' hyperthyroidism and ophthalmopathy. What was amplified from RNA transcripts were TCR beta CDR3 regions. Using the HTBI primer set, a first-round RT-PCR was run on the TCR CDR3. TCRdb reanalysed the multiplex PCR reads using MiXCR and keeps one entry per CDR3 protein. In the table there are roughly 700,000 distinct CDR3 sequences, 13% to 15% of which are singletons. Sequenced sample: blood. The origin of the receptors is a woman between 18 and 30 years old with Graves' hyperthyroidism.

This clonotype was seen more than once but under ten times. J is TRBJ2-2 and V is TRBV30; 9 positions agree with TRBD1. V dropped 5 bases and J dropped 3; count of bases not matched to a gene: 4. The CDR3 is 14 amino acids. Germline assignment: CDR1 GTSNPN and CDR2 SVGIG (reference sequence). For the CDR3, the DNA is TGTGCCTGGGGGGGACAGGGCTACACCGGGGAGCTGTTTTTT. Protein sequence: CAWGGQGYTGELFF.

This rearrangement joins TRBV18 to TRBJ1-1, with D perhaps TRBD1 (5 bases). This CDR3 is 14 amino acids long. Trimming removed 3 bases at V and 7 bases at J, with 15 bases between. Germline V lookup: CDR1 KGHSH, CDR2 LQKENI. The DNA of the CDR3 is TGTGCCAGCTCACCCCCTCCGTTGGGGGTTGAAGCTTTCTTT. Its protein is CASSPPPLGVEAFF.

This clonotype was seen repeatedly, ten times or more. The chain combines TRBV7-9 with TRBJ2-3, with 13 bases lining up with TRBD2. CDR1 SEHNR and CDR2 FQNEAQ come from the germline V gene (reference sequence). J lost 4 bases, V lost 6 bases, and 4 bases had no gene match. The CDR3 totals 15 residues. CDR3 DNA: TGTGCCAGCAGGACTAGCGGGAGGAACGCAGATACGCAGTATTTT. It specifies CASRTSGRNADTQYF.

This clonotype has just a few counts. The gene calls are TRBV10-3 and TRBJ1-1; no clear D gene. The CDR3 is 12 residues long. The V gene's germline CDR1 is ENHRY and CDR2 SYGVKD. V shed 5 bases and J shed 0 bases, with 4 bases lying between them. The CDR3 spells CAISSMNTEAFF. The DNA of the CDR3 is TGTGCCATCAGTTCCATGAACACTGAAGCTTTCTTT.

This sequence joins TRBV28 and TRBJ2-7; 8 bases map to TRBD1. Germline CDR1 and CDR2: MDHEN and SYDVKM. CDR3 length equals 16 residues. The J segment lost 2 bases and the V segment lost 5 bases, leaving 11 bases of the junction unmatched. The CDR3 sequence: CASSTATGDPPYEQYF. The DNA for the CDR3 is TGTGCCAGCAGTACCGCGACAGGGGACCCCCCCTACGAGCAGTACTTC.

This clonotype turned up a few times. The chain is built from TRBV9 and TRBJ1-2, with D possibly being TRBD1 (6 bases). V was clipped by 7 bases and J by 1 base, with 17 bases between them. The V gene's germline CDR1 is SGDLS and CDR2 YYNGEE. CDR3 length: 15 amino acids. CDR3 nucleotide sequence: TGTGCCAGCGCACCCCTTCCAGGGGATAACTATGGCTACACCTTC. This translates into CASAPLPGDNYGYTF.

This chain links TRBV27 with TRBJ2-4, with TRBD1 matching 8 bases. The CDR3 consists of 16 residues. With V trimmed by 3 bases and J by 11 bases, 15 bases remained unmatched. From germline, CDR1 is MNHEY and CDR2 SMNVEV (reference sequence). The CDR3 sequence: CASSFAGTGLPGVQYF. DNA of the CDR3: TGTGCCAGCAGTTTTGCCGGGACAGGCCTACCGGGGGTTCAGTACTTC.

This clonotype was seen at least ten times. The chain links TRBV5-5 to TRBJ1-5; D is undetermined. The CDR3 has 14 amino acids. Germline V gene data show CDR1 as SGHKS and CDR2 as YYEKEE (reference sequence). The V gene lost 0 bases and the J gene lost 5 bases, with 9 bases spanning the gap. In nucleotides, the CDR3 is TGTGCCAGCAGCTTGGCTCAGAATCATCAGCCCCAGCATTTT. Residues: CASSLAQNHQPQHF.

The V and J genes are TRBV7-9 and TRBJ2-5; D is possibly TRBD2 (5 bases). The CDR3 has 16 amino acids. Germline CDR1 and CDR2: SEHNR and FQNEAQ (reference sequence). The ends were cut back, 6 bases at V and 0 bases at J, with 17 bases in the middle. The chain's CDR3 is CASSMAYSEDQETQYF. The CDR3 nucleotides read TGTGCCAGCAGTATGGCATATTCGGAGGACCAAGAGACCCAGTACTTC.

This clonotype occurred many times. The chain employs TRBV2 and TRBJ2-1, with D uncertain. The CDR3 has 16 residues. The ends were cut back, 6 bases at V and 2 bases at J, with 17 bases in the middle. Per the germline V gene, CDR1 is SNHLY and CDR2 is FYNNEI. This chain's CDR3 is CASSKTLWVTYNEQFF. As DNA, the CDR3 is TGTGCCAGCAGCAAAACCCTCTGGGTAACCTACAATGAGCAGTTCTTC.

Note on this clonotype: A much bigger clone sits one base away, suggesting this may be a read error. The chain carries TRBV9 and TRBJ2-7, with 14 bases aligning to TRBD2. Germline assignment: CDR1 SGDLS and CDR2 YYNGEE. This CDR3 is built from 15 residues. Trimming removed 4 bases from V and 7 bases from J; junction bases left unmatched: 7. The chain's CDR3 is CASSPGTSGSKEQYF. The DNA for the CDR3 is TGTGCCAGCAGCCCCGGGACTAGCGGGAGTAAAGAGCAGTACTTC.

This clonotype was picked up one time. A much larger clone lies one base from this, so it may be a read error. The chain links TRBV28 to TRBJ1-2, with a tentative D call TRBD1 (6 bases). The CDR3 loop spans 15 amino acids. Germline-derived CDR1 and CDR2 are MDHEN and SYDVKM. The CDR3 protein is CAGSSPGTPNYGYTF. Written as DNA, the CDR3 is TGTGCCGGCAGTTCCCCCGGGACACCGAACTATGGCTACACCTTC.

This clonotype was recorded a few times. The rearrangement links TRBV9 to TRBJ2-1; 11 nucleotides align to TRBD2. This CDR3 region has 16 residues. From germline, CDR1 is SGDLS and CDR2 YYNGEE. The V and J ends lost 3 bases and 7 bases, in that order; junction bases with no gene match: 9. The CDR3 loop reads CASSDILSGRENEQFF. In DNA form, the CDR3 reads TGTGCCAGCAGCGATATCCTTAGCGGGAGGGAAAATGAGCAGTTCTTC. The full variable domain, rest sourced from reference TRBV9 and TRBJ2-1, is DSGVTQTPKHLITATGQRVTLRCSPRSGDLSVYWYQQSLDQGLQFLIQYYNGEERAKGNILERFSAQQFPDLHSELNLSSLELGDSALYFCASSDILSGRENEQFFGPGTRLTVL.

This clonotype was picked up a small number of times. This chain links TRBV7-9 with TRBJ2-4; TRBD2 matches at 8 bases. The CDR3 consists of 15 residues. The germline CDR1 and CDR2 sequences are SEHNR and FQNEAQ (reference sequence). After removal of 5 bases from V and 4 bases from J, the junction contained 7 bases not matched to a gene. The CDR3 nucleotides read TGTGCCAGCAGCCCACGGGGGGGGATGAAAAACATTCAGTACTTC. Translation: CASSPRGGMKNIQYF.

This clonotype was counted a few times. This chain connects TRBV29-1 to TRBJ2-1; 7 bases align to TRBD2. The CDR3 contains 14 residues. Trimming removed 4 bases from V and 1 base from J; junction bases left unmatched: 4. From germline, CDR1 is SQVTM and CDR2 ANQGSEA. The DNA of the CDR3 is TGCAGCGTTGTTTTAGCGGGTTCCTACAATGAGCAGTTCTTC. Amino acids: CSVVLAGSYNEQFF.

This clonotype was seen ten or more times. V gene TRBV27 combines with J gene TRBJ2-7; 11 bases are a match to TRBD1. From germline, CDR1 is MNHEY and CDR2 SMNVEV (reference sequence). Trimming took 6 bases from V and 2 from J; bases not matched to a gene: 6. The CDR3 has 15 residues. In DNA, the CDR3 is TGTGCCAGCAGGCAACCGGGACAGGGGGCCTACGAGCAGTACTTC. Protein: CASRQPGQGAYEQYF.

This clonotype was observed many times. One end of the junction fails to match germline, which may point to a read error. CDR3 residues: CASSCRYLAQMVYNEQFF. In nucleotides, the CDR3 is TGTGCTAGCAGCTGCCGTTATCTAGCGCAAATGGTCTACAATGAGCAGTTCTTC. This sequence joins TRBV7-7 and TRBJ2-1; possibly TRBD2 for D (6 bases). CDR1 and CDR2 from the germline V gene are SSHAT and FNYEAQ (reference sequence). The CDR3 runs 18 residues.

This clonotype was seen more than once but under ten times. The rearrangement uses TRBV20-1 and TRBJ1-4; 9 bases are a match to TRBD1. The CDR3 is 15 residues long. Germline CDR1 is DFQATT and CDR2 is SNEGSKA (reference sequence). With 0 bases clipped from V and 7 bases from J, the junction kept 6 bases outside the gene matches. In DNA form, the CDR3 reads TGCAGTGCTAGAGATTGGGACAGGGCAGGTGAAAAACTGTTTTTT. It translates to CSARDWDRAGEKLFF.

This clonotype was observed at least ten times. CDR3 protein: CASRPGSYNEQFF. The CDR3, as DNA: TGTGCCAGCAGACCCGGGTCCTACAATGAGCAGTTCTTC. This chain uses TRBV7-9 with TRBJ2-1; no reliable D call. Between the trimmed V and J ends, which lost 6 bases and 1 base, there was a span of 7 bases. The CDR3 extends over 13 amino acids. Germline lookup yields CDR1 SEHNR and CDR2 FQNEAQ (reference sequence).

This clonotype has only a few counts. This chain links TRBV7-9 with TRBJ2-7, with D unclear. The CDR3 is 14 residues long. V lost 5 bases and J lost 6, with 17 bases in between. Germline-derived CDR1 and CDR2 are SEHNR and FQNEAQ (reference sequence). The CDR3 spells CASSPRGYMSEQYF. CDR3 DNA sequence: TGTGCCAGCAGCCCCCGTGGCTACATGAGCGAGCAGTACTTC.